Shown below are 2 T cell receptor beta chains from a single sample sequenced in a study of blood T cell repertoires in COVID-19. The assay was immunoSEQ multiplex PCR, and TCRdb's table has in-frame clones only and misses some. Here the sample spans 250,000 or so clones, roughly 86% being singletons. The source material was PBMCs or T cells enriched from blood (not recorded which). The receptors were gathered from a woman aged 45-60 years who had recovered from COVID-19.

V gene TRBV7-2 combines with J gene TRBJ2-1; 8 bases align to TRBD2. This CDR3 contains 16 residues. Germline loops: CDR1 SGHTA, CDR2 FQGNSA. With V trimmed by 1 base and J by 6 bases, 8 bases remained unmatched. CDR3 nucleotides: TGTGCCAGCAGCTTAGTATTCTCGGGGGGGGGCAATGAGCAGTTCTTC. Translation: CASSLVFSGGGNEQFF.

The V and J genes are TRBV4-2 and TRBJ1-2, with D unresolved. Germline V gene data show CDR1 as LGHNA and CDR2 as YNFKEQ. The CDR3 length is 14 residues. Trimming left V 0 bases short and J 4 bases short, with 9 bases between. The CDR3 DNA follows: TGTGCCAGCAGCCAAGATAGTTTTGGCTATGGCTACACCTTC. It yields the protein CASSQDSFGYGYTF.